These 2 T cell receptor beta chains were all obtained from the same sample, sequenced in a study of control samples from healthy donors and cancer patients. Some clones are missing from TCRdb's copy, which holds only in-frame ones; the method was immunoSEQ multiplex PCR. The data contain approximately 90,000 clones, about 85% of them singletons. Sequenced: blood. The receptors were sampled from a woman aged 70-85 years in good health.

The genes are TRBV6-6 and TRBJ2-1; D possibly matches TRBD1 or TRBD2 (5 bases each). Trimming shortened V by 7 bases and J by 7 bases, and 17 bases separated the two germline ends. Per the germline V gene, CDR1 is MNHNY and CDR2 is SVGAGI (reference sequence). This CDR3 is 14 amino acids long. CDR3 coding DNA: TGTGCCAGCACCAGTGGGGGTCCGGGGAATGAGCAGTTCTTC. It is translated as CASTSGGPGNEQFF.

The chain is built from TRBV9 and TRBJ1-1, with D uncertain. This CDR3 contains 15 residues. The V and J ends lost 3 bases and 1 base respectively, with 13 bases between them. Germline lookup yields CDR1 SGDLS and CDR2 YYNGEE. CDR3 in DNA: TGTGCCAGCAGCGACATGGGCGGAGGGAACACTGAAGCTTTCTTT. This gives the protein CASSDMGGGNTEAFF.